In this sample, the clone carrying this T cell receptor (beta chain) turned up many times. TRAV- and TRBV-specific primers primed first-strand cDNA, covering alpha and beta chains. Amplification, which lasted approximately 19 PCR cycles, used a constant-region primer and V-primer adapter to amplify TCRs. In vitro transcription amplified isolated mRNA. TCRdb reanalysed the reads using MiXCR and keeps one entry per CDR3 protein. The sample holds 100,000 or so distinct CDR3 sequences, about a fifth seen once. Time point meaning: after trial treatment. Treatment described: LDRT plus nivolumab, ipilimumab, low-dose cyclophosphamide and aspirin (RACIN trial). Each donor was administered nivolumab, ipilimumab, aspirin, low-dose cyclophosphamide and low-dose radiotherapy. These data are taken from a study of low-dose radiotherapy and immunotherapy resistance in tumors. Study-wide background: Intravenous nivolumab 240 mg every two weeks plus ipilimumab 1 mg/kg every six weeks was given to patients. The drug cyclophosphamide was given into a vein at 200 mg/m2 every two weeks, one day before radiation and immunotherapy.

Germline lookup yields CDR1 SGHTA and CDR2 FQGNSA. This CDR3 has 14 residues. The V and J ends lost 3 bases and 5 bases, in that order; junction bases with no gene match: 3. The sequencing here drew on PBMCs, taken after low-dose radiotherapy plus immunotherapy. This clonotype was obtained from a male donor with prostate cancer. V usage is TRBV7-2 and J usage is TRBJ2-3; 9 bases agree with TRBD1. In nucleotides, the CDR3 is TGTGCCAGCAGCTTTACGGACAGGGGAGATACGCAGTATTTT. Protein: CASSFTDRGDTQYF. The variable domain in full, completed from reference TRBV7-2 and TRBJ2-3, reads GAGVSQSPSNKVTEKGKDVELRCDPISGHTALYWYRQSLGQGLEFLIYFQGNSAPDKSGLPSDRFSAERTGGSVSTLTIQRTQQEDSAVYLCASSFTDRGDTQYFGPGTRLTVL.